The 5 T cell receptor beta chains below all came from one sample that was sequenced in a study of cytomegalovirus exposure and HLA in healthy donors (dated 2017 in TCRdb). The library was built by means of the immunoSEQ multiplex PCR assay. The table was pulled from immuneACCESS by TCRdb, which kept in-frame rearrangements only. Such tables lose some clones; where checked, under half of the loss comes from unresolved V genes, and the rest has no known cause. Here the sample has about 73,000 clones; about 87% occur a single time. About 3.8% of the sample comes from the top ten. Sequenced material: PBMCs. These TCRs come from a woman aged 18-29 years in good health and CMV-seropositive.

This chain connects TRBV6-4 to TRBJ1-5; 11 bases match TRBD1. The CDR3 runs 15 residues. Germline V gene lookup returns CDR1 MRHNA and CDR2 SNTAGT. V gave up 3 bases and J gave up 6 bases; unmatched junction bases: 4. The CDR3 spells CASSESGTGGQPQHF. The CDR3 DNA follows: TGTGCCAGCAGTGAATCCGGGACAGGGGGTCAGCCCCAGCATTTT.

This sequence joins TRBV15 and TRBJ2-7; 10 positions match TRBD2. The CDR3 extends over 15 amino acids. V lost 4 bases, J lost 3 bases, and 6 bases stayed unmatched. CDR1 and CDR2 from the germline V gene are LNHNV and YYDKDF (reference sequence). CDR3 residues: CATSKSGTSDYEQYF. The CDR3 DNA sequence: TGTGCCACCAGCAAGAGCGGGACTAGCGACTACGAGCAGTACTTC.

As concerns this clone: The identical CDR3 is also encoded by other nucleotide sequences in the sample. The chain couples TRBV2 to TRBJ1-3, with TRBD1 identical over 8 bases. With 9 bases clipped from V and 2 bases from J, the junction kept 6 bases outside the gene matches. Germline values: CDR1 SNHLY, CDR2 FYNNEI. The CDR3 spans 14 residues. As DNA, the CDR3 is TGTGCCAGTCGGGCAGGGGGCCCTGGAAACACCATATATTTT. Translated: CASRAGGPGNTIYF. Full variable domain (missing parts from reference TRBV2 and TRBJ1-3): EPEVTQTPSHQVTQMGQEVILRCVPISNHLYFYWYRQILGQKVEFLVSFYNNEISEKSEIFDDQFSVERPDGSNFTLKIRSTKLEDSAMYFCASRAGGPGNTIYFGEGSWLTVV.

The chain is built from TRBV23-1 and TRBJ1-5; 10 bases are shared with TRBD1. TRBV23-1 counts as an open reading frame of uncertain function. After removal of 8 bases from V and 6 bases from J, the junction contained 10 bases not matched to a gene. The CDR3 has 15 residues. The CDR3 DNA reads as TGCGCCAGCTGGAGACAGGGGGCGAAGCGTCAGCCCCAGCATTTT. Its translation: CASWRQGAKRQPQHF.

The rearrangement links TRBV19 to TRBJ2-1; D is ambiguous. Between the trimmed V and J ends, which lost 7 bases and 4 bases, there was a span of 11 bases. CDR1 is LNHDA and CDR2 is SQIVND in the germline V gene (reference sequence). The CDR3 length is 13 residues. The CDR3 DNA follows: TGTGCCAGTAAACCAACGCAGTACAATGAGCAGTTCTTC. Protein: CASKPTQYNEQFF. Together with reference TRBV19 and TRBJ2-1, the CDR3 gives the full variable domain: DGGITQSPKYLFRKEGQNVTLSCEQNLNHDAMYWYRQDPGQGLRLIYYSQIVNDFQKGDIAEGYSVSREKKESFPLTVTSAQKNPTAFYLCASKPTQYNEQFFGPGTRLTVL.